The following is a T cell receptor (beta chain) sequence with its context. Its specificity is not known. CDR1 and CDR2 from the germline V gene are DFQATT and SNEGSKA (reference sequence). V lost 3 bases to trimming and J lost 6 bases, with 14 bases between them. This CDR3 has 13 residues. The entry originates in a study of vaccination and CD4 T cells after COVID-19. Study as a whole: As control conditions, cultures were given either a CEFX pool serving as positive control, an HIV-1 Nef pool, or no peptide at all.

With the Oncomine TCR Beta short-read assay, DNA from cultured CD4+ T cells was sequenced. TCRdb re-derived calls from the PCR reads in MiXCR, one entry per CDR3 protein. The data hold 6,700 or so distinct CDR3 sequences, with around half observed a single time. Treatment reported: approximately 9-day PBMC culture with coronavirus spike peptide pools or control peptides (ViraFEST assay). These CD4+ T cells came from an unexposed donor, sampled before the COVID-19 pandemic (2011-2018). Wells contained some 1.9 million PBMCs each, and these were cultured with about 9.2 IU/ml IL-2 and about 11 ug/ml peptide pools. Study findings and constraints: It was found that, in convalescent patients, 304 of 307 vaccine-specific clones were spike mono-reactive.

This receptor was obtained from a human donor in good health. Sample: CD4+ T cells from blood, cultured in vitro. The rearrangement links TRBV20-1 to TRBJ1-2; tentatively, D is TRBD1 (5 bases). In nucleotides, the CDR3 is TGCAGTGCTAGTGGGGCCAGGGTCCATGGCTACACCTTC. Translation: CSASGARVHGYTF.